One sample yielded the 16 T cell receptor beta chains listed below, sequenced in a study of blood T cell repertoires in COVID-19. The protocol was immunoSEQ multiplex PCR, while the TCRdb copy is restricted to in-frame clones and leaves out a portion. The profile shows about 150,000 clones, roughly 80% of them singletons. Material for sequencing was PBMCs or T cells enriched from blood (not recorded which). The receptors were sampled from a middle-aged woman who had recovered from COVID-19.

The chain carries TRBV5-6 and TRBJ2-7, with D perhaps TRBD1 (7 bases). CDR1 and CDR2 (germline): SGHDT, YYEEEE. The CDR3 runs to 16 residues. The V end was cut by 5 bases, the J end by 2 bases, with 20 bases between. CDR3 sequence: CASSRVQGEDPYEQYF. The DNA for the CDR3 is TGTGCCAGCAGTCGGGTCCAGGGGGAGGACCCCTACGAGCAGTACTTC.

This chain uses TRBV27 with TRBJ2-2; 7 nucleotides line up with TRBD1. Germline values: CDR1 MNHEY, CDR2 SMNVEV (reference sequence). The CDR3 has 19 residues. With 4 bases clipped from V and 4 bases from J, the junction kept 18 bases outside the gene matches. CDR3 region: CASSSEPGQMYEPTGELFF. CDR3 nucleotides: TGTGCCAGCAGTTCCGAACCGGGACAGATGTACGAACCCACCGGGGAGCTGTTTTTT.

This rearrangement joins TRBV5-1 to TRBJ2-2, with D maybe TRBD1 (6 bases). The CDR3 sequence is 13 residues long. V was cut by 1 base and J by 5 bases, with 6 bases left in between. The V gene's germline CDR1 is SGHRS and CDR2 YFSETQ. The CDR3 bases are TGCGCCAGCAGCTTGACAGGGACCGGGGAGCTGTTTTTT. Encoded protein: CASSLTGTGELFF.

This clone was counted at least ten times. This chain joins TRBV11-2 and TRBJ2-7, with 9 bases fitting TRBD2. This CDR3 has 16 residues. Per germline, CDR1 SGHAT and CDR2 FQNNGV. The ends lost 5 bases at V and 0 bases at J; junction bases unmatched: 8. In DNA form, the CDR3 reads TGTGCCAGCAGCCCACTGCGACTAGCGGCCTCCTACGAGCAGTACTTC. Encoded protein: CASSPLRLAASYEQYF.

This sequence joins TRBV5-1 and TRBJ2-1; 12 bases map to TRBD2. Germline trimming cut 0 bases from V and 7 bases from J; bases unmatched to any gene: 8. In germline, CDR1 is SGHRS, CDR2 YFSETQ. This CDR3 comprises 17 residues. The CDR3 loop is CASSLESGLAGTNEQFF. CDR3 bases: TGCGCCAGCAGCTTGGAGTCAGGACTAGCGGGAACTAATGAGCAGTTCTTC. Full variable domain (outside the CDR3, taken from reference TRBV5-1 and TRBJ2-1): KAGVTQTPRYLIKTRGQQVTLSCSPISGHRSVSWYQQTPGQGLQFLFEYFSETQRNKGNFPGRFSGRQFSNSRSEMNVSTLELGDSALYLCASSLESGLAGTNEQFFGPGTRLTVL.

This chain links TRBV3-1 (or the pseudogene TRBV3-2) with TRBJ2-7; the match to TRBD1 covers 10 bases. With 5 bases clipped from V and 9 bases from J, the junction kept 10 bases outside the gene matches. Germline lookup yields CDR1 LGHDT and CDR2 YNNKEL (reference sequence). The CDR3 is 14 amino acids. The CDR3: CASSDRDRGLGQYF. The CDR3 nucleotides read TGTGCCAGCAGCGACCGGGACAGGGGCCTGGGGCAGTACTTC.

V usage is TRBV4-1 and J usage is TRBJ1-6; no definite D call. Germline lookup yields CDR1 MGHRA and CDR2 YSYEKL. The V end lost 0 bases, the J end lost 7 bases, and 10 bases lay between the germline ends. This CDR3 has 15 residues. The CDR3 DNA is TGCGCCAGCAGCCAAGATCCTGGGGAGAATTCACCCCTCCACTTT. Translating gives CASSQDPGENSPLHF.

The CDR3 bases are TGTGCCTCCCGGCACGGGTCCTGGCAGTACTTC. As protein: CASRHGSWQYF. The chain has TRBV10-3 and TRBJ2-7; D is undetermined. Trimming cost V 11 bases and J 9 bases, with 17 bases left between them. CDR1 ENHRY and CDR2 SYGVKD come from the germline V gene. This CDR3 is built from 11 residues.

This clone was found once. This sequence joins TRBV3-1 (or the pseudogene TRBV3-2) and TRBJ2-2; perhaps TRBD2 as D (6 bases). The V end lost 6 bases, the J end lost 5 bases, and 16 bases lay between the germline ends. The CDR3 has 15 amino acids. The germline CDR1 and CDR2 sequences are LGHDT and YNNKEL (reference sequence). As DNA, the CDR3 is TGTGCCAGCAGGTCTCGGGGACTTGGAACCGGGGAGCTGTTTTTT. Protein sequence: CASRSRGLGTGELFF.

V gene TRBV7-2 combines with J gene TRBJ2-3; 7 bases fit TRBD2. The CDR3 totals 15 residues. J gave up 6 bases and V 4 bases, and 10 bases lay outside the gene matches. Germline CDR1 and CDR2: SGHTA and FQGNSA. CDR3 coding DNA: TGTGCCAGCAGCTCGACCGGGACTAACTACGATACGCAGTATTTT. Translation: CASSSTGTNYDTQYF.

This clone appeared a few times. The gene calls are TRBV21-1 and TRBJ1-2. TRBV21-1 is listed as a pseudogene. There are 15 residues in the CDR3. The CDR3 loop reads CASSKRGKLDYGYTF. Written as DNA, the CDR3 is TGTGCCAGCAGCAAACGAGGCAAATTAGACTATGGCTACACCTTC.

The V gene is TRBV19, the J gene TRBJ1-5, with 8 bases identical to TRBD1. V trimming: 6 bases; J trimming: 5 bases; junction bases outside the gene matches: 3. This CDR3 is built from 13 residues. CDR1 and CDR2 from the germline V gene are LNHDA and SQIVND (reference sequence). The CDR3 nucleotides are TGTGCCAGTAGCGGACAGGGTCATCAGCCCCAGCATTTT. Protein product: CASSGQGHQPQHF.

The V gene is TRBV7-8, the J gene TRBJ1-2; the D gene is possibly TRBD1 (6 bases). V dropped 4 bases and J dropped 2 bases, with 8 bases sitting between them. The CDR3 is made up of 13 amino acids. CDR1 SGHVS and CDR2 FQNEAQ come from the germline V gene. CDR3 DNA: TGTGCCAGCAGCTCCACAGGGAACTATGGCTACACCTTC. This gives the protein CASSSTGNYGYTF.

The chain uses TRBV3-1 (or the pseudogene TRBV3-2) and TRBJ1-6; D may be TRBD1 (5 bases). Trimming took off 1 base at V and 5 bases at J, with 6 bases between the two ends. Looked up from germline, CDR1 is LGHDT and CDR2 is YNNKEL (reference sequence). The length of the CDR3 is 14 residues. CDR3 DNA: TGTGCCAGCAGCCAAGGACAGAATAATTCACCCCTCCACTTT. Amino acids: CASSQGQNNSPLHF.

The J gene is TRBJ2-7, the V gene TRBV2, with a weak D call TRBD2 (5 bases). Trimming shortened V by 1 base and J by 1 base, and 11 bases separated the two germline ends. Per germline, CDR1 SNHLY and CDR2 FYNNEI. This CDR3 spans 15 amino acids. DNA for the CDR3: TGTGCCAGCAGTGAAGGTCGGGGTTTTTCCTACGAGCAGTACTTC. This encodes CASSEGRGFSYEQYF.

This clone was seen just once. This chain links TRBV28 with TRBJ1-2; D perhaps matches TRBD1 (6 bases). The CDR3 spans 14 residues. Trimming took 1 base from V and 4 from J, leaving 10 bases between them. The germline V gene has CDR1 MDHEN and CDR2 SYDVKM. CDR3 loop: CASSLSGQLYGYTF. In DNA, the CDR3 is TGTGCCAGCAGTTTATCTGGACAGCTCTATGGCTACACCTTC.